This note documents a single T cell receptor beta chain sequence. Antigen specificity is unknown. Generated by immunoSEQ multiplex PCR, the TCRdb table keeps only in-frame clones and is missing some. Of around 66,000 clones listed, 74% are singletons. CDR3 length: 12 amino acids. Trimming stripped 4 bases from V and 8 bases from J, with 14 bases between. CDR1 is SQVTM, CDR2 ANQGSEA, per germline. The authors isolated CD4+ T cells after approximately 9 days of culture. Participants were given two doses of BNT162b2 or mRNA-1273 vaccine. This entry is derived from a study of vaccination effects on CD4 cells after COVID-19. Across the study: Sequencing in the ViraFEST assay came after antigen-specific CD4+ T cells had been expanded with viral peptide pools, which were used to stimulate PBMC. Every well got a few million PBMC, which were grown with around 10 IU/ml IL-2 and about 10 ug/ml peptides. Following the second dose by a median of 72 days, the post-vaccine samples were obtained.

Findings and limits, study-wide: Convalescent patients numbered few in the study; early post-infection timepoints were missing entirely.

The TCR sequence derives from a human donor who received a COVID-19 vaccine. This chain joins TRBV29-1 and TRBJ1-1; D possibly corresponds to TRBD1 (5 bases). The specimen comprised CD4+ T cells from PBMCs cultured without peptide, sampled after COVID-19 vaccination. CDR3 coding DNA: TGCAGCGTTGTAGCAGGGCGCTTAGAAGCTTTCTTT. This gives the protein CSVVAGRLEAFF. Drawing the rest from reference TRBV29-1 and TRBJ1-1, the complete variable domain is SAVISQKPSRDICQRGTSLTIQCQVDSQVTMMFWYRQQPGQSLTLIATANQGSEATYESGFVIDKFPISRPNLTFSTLTVSNMSPEDSSIYLCSVVAGRLEAFFGQGTRLTVV.